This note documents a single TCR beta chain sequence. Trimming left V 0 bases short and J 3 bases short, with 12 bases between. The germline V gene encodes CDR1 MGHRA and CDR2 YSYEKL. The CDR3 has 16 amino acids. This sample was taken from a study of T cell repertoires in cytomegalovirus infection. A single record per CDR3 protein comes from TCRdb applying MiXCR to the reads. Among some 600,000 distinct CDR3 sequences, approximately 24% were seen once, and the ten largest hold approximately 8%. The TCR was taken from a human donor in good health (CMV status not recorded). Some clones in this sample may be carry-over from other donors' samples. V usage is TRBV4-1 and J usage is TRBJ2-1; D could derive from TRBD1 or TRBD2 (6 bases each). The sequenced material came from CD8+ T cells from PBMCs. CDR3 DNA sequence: TGCGCCAGCAGCCAAGATCGGGGGCAACTCTACAATGAGCAGTTCTTC. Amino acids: CASSQDRGQLYNEQFF.